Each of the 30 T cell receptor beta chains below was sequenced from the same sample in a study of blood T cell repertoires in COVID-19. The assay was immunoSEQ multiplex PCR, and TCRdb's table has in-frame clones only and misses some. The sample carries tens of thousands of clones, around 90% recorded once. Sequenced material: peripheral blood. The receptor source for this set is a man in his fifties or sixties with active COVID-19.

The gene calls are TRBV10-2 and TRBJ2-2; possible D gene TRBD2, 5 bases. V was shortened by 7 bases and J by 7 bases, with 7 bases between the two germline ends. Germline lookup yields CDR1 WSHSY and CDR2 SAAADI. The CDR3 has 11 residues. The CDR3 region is CASNGNGELFF. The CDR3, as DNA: TGCGCCAGCAACGGGAACGGGGAGCTGTTTTTT.

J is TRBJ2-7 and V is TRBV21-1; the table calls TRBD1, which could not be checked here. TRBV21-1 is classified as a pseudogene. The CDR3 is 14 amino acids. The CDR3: CASSRSGNYYEQYV. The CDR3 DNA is TGTGCCAGCAGCAGATCAGGGAACTACTACGAGCAGTACGTC.

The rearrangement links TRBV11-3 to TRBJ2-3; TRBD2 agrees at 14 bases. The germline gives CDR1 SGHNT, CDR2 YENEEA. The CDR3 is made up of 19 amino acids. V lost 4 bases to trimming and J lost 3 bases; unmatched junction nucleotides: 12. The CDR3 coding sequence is TGTGCCAGCAGCTCGAAAACCCTGGGACTAGCGGGGGCTACAGATACGCAGTATTTT. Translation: CASSSKTLGLAGATDTQYF.

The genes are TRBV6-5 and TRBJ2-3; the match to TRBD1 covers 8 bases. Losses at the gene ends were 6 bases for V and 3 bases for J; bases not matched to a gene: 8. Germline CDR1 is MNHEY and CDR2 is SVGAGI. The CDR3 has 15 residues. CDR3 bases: TGTGCCAGCAGCTCCCAGGGGGCGGTGACAGATACGCAGTATTTT. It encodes CASSSQGAVTDTQYF.

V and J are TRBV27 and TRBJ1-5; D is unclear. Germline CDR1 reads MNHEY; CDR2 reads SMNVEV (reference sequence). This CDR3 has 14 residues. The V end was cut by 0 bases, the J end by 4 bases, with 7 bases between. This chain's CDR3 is CASSLSQLNQPQHF. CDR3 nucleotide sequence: TGTGCCAGCAGTTTATCCCAGTTGAATCAGCCCCAGCATTTT.

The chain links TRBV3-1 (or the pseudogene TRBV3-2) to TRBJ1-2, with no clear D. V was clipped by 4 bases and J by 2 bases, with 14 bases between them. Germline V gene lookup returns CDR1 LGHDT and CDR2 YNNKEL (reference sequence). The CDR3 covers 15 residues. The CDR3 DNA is TGTGCCAGCAGCCCCCGATATGGGAGCAACTATGGCTACACCTTC. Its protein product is CASSPRYGSNYGYTF.

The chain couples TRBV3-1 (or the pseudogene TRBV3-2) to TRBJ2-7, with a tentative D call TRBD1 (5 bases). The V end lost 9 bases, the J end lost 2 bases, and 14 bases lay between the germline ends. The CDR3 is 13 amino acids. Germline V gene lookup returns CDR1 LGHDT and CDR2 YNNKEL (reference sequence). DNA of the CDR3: TGTGCCAGTGGAGAGTGGGGCGCCTACGAGCAGTACTTC. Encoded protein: CASGEWGAYEQYF.

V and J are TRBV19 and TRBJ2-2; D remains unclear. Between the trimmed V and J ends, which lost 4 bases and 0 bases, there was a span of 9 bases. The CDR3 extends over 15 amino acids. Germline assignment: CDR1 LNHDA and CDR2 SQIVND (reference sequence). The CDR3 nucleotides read TGTGCCAGTAGTAGCGGCAGCTCGAACACCGGGGAGCTGTTTTTT. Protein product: CASSSGSSNTGELFF.

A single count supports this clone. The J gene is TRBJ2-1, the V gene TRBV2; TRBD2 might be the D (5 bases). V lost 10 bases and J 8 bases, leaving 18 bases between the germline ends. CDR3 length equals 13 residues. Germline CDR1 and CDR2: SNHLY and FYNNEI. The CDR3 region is CATEDGITDEQFF. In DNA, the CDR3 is TGTGCCACCGAAGACGGGATCACCGATGAGCAGTTCTTC.

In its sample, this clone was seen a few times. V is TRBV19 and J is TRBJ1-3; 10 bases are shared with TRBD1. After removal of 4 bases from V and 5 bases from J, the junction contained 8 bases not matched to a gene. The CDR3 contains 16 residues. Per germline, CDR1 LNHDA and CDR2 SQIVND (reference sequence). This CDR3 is CASSTQGQGVRNTIYF. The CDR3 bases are TGTGCCAGTAGTACACAAGGACAGGGGGTGAGAAACACCATATATTTT.

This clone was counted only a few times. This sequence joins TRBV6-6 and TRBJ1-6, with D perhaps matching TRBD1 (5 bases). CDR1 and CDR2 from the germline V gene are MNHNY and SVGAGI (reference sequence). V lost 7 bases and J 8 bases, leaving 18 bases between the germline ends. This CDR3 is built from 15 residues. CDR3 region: CASTHGRVSDSPLHF. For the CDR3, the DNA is TGTGCCAGCACTCATGGCAGGGTGTCGGATTCACCCCTCCACTTT.

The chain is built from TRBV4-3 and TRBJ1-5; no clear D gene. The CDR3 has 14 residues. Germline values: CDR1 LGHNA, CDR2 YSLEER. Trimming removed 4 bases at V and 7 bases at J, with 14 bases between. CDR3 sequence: CASSPTRGDQPQHF. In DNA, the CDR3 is TGCGCCAGCAGCCCGACGCGGGGAGACCAGCCCCAGCATTTT.

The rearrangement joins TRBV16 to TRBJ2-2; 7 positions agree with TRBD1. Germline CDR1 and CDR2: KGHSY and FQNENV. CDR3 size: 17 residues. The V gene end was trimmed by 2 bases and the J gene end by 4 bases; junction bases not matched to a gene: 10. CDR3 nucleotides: TGTGCCAGCAGCCAACTGCCAGGGGGTCCCCCCACCGGGGAGCTGTTTTTT. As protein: CASSQLPGGPPTGELFF.

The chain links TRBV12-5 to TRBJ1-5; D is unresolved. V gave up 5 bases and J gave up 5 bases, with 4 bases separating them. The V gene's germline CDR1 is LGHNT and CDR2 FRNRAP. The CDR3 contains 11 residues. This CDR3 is CASGPDQPQHF. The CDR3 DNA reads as TGTGCTAGTGGTCCTGATCAGCCCCAGCATTTT. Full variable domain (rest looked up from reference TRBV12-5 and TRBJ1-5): DARVTQTPRHKVTEMGQEVTMRCQPILGHNTVFWYRQTMMQGLELLAYFRNRAPLDDSGMPKDRFSAEMPDATLATLKIQPSEPRDSAVYFCASGPDQPQHFGDGTRLSIL.

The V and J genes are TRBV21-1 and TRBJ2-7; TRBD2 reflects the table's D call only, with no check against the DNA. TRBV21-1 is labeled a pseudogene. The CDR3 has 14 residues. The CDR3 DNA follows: TGTGCCAGCAGCATGGAGCCTTTCCTCTACGAGCAGTACTTC. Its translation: CASSMEPFLYEQYF.

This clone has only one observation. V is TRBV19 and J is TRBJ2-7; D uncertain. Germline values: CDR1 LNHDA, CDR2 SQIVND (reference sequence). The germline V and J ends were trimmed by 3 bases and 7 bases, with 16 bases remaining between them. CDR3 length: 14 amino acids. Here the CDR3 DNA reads TGTGCCAGTAGTATCCCGACAAGATCAAGGGAGCAGTACTTC. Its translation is CASSIPTRSREQYF.

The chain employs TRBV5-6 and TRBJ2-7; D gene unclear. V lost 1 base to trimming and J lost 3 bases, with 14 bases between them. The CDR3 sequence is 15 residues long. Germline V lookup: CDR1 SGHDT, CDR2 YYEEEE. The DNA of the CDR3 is TGTGCCAGCAGCTTGTCTGCTAGTCCATTCTACGAGCAGTACTTC. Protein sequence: CASSLSASPFYEQYF. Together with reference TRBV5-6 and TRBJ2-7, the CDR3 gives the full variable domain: DAGVTQSPTHLIKTRGQQVTLRCSPKSGHDTVSWYQQALGQGPQFIFQYYEEEERQRGNFPDRFSGHQFPNYSSELNVNALLLGDSALYLCASSLSASPFYEQYFGPGTRLTVT.

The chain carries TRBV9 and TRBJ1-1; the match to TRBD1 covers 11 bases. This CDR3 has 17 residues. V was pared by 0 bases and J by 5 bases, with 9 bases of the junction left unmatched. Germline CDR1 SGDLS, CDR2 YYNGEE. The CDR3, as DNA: TGTGCCAGCAGCGTAGCGGTACCGGGACAGGGGGTTACTGAAGCTTTCTTT. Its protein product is CASSVAVPGQGVTEAFF. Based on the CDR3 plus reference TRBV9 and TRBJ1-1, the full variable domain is DSGVTQTPKHLITATGQRVTLRCSPRSGDLSVYWYQQSLDQGLQFLIQYYNGEERAKGNILERFSAQQFPDLHSELNLSSLELGDSALYFCASSVAVPGQGVTEAFFGQGTRLTVV.

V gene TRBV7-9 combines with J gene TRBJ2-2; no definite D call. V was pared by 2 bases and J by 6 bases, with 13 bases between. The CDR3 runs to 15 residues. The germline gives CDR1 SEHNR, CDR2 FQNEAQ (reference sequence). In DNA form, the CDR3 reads TGTGCCAGCAGCTTATCCGTTTCGGTCTCCGGGGAGCTGTTTTTT. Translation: CASSLSVSVSGELFF. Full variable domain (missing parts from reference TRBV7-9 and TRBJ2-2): DTGVSQNPRHKITKRGQNVTFRCDPISEHNRLYWYRQTLGQGPEFLTYFQNEAQLEKSRLLSDRFSAERPKGSFSTLEIQRTEQGDSAMYLCASSLSVSVSGELFFGEGSRLTVL.

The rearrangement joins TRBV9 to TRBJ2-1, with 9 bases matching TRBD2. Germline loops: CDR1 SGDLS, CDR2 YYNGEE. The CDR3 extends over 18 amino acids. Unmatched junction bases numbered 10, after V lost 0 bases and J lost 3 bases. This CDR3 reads CASSVGGLAGALYNEQFF. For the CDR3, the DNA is TGTGCCAGCAGCGTAGGGGGATTAGCGGGGGCCCTCTACAATGAGCAGTTCTTC.

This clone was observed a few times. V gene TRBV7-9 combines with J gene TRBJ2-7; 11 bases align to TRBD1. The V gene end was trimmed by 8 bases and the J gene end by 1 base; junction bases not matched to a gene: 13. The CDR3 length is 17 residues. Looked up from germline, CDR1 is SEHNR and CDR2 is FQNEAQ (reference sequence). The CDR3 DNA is TGTGCCAGCCAGGGGACAGGGGGTCCACACCCTTCCTACGAGCAGTACTTC. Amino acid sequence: CASQGTGGPHPSYEQYF.

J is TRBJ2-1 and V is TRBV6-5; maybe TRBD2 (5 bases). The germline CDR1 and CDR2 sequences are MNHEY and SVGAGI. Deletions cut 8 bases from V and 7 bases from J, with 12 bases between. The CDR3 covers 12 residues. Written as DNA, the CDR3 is TGTGCCAGCGGGAAGAGGGTGAATGAGCAGTTCTTC. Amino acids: CASGKRVNEQFF.

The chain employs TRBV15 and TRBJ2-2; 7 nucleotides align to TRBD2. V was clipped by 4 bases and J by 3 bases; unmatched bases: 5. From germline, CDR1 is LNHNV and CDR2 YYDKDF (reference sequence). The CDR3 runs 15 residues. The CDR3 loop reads CATSNEAGHTGELFF. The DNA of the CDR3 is TGTGCCACCAGCAATGAAGCGGGACACACCGGGGAGCTGTTTTTT.

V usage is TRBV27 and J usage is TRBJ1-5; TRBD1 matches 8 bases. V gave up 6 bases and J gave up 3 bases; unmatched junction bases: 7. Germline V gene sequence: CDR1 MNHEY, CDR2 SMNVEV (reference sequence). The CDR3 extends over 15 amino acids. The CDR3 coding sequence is TGTGCCAGCAGCGCCGGACAGGGCCCCAATCAGCCCCAGCATTTT. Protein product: CASSAGQGPNQPQHF.

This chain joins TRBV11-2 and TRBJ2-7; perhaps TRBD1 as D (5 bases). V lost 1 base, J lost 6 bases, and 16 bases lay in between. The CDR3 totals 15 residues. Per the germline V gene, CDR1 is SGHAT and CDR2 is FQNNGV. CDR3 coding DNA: TGTGCCAGCAGCTTAGTCGACAGTTTACTCATCGAGCAGTACGTC. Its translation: CASSLVDSLLIEQYV.

CDR3 sequence reads: CASSSGQGGNQPQHF. The CDR3 coding sequence is TGTGCCAGTAGTTCTGGACAGGGGGGCAATCAGCCCCAGCATTTT. This chain uses TRBV19 with TRBJ1-5, with TRBD1 matching over 10 bases. Trimming removed 5 bases from V and 2 bases from J; junction bases left unmatched: 3. The CDR3 has 15 residues. Looked up from germline, CDR1 is LNHDA and CDR2 is SQIVND (reference sequence).

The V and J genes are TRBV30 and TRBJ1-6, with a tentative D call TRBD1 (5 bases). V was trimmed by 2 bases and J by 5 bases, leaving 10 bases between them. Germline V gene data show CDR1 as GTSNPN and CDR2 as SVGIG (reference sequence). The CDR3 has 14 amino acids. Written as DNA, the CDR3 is TGTGCCTGGAGTTTGGAAGGGGATAATTCACCCCTCCACTTT. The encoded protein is CAWSLEGDNSPLHF.

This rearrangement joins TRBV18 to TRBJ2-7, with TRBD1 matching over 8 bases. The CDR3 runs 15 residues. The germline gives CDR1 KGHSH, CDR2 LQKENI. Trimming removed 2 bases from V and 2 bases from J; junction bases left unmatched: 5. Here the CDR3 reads CASSPRGQAAYEQYF. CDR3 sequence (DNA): TGTGCCAGCTCACCAAGGGGACAGGCCGCCTACGAGCAGTACTTC.

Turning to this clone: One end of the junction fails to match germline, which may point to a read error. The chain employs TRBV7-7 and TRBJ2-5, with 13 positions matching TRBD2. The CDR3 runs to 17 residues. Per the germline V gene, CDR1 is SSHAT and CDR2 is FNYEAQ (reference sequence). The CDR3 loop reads CASSAPRTSGGRETQYF. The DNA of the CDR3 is TGTGCTAGCAGCGCACCCCGGACTAGCGGGGGCCGAGAGACCCAGTACTTC. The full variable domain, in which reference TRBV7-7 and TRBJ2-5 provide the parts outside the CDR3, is GAGVSQSPRYKVTKRGQDVTLRCDPISSHATLYWYQQALGQGPEFLTYFNYEAQPDKSGLPSDRFSAERPEGSISTLTIQRTEQRDSAMYRCASSAPRTSGGRETQYFGPGTRLLVL.

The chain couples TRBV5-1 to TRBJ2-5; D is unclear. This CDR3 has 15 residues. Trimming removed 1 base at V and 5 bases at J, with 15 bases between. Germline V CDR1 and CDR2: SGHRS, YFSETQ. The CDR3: CASSLSSQISETQYF. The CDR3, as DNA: TGCGCCAGCAGCTTGAGTTCACAGATTTCGGAGACCCAGTACTTC.